This T cell receptor (beta chain) appears in the sequencing data of a study of cytomegalovirus exposure and HLA in healthy donors. Study-wide points: It was shown in a later analysis that HLA-associated TCR beta chains were more clonally expanded than other, equally common chains. Later analysis demonstrated an association between a missense DCLRE1C variant and TCR beta V- and J-gene trimming.

The CDR3 consists of 15 residues. CDR1 and CDR2 (germline): MDHEN, SYDVKM. V was clipped by 5 bases and J by 6 bases; unmatched bases: 9. With 60 Vbeta and 13 Jbeta primers, the PCR was carried out. Under the authors' procedure: In a later analysis, 60 million to 90 million unique TCR beta chains included roughly 11 million shared by two or more donors. The table came from immunoSEQ multiplex PCR; TCRdb's copy has only in-frame clones and leaves some out. Clonal size and the V and J genes are those of that table, whereas D and trimming came from the DNA. The sample has about 140,000 clones; 78% are singletons. On this clone itself: No antigen is known for it.

The source material was PBMCs. The clonotype comes from a female donor in good health and CMV-seronegative. This rearrangement joins TRBV28 to TRBJ2-7; 11 bases align to TRBD2. As DNA, the CDR3 is TGTGCCAGCAGTACTTATACTAGCGGGAGAGGCGAGCAGTACTTC. Translated: CASSTYTSGRGEQYF. The whole variable domain, filled in from reference TRBV28 and TRBJ2-7, reads DVKVTQSSRYLVKRTGEKVFLECVQDMDHENMFWYRQDPGLGLRLIYFSYDVKMKEKGDIPEGYSVSREKKERFSLILESASTNQTSMYLCASSTYTSGRGEQYFGPGTRLTVT.